Presented here are 23 T cell receptor beta chains from one specimen sequenced in a study of Ad26.COV2.S vaccination and SARS-CoV-2 variants. Profiled with immunoSEQ multiplex PCR; TCRdb holds only in-frame clones, not every one. The sample yields 350,000 to 550,000 clones, about 88% seen once. The treatment was: around 19 received Ad26.COV2.S at low or high dose, single or two shots; about 5 received placebo; per-sample allocation not given. Samples came from day 63 after the first vaccine or placebo injection. The sample in question was peripheral blood, obtained in a trial of Ad26.COV2.S vaccine versus placebo. Receptors were obtained from a person between 18 and 65 years old who received the Ad26.COV2.S COVID-19 vaccine or a placebo.

The chain links TRBV3-1 (or the pseudogene TRBV3-2) to TRBJ1-2; D might be TRBD1 (6 bases). This CDR3 comprises 19 residues. The V gene's germline CDR1 is LGHDT and CDR2 YNNKEL (reference sequence). The V end was cut by 2 bases, the J end by 0 bases, with 22 bases between. The CDR3 DNA sequence: TGTGCCAGCAGCCAACATGGGGCCGGGGGGGGCGAAGCTAACTATGGCTACACCTTC. Its protein product is CASSQHGAGGGEANYGYTF.

This rearrangement joins TRBV6-6 to TRBJ1-2; a weak D match, TRBD1 (6 bases). In germline, CDR1 is MNHNY, CDR2 SVGAGI (reference sequence). Trimming pared 5 bases from V and 8 bases from J, leaving 9 bases between. The CDR3 loop spans 11 amino acids. The DNA of the CDR3 is TGTGCCAGCAGTATGACAGGCGGCTACACCTTC. Protein: CASSMTGGYTF.

The V and J genes are TRBV18 and TRBJ2-7; 8 bases align to TRBD1. Germline V gene sequence: CDR1 KGHSH, CDR2 LQKENI. CDR3 length: 15 residues. Trimming removed 1 base from V and 7 bases from J; junction bases left unmatched: 9. The CDR3 nucleotides read TGTGCCAGCTCACCACGGACAGGGACCTCTGGTGAGCAGTACTTC. Its translation is CASSPRTGTSGEQYF.

The rearrangement links TRBV5-4 to TRBJ2-7; 11 bases fit TRBD2. This CDR3 is built from 16 residues. Per germline, CDR1 SGHNT and CDR2 YYREEE (reference sequence). V lost 0 bases and J lost 6; bases outside the gene matches: 8. CDR3 in amino acids: CASSLADSGGEVEQYF. The CDR3 nucleotides are TGTGCCAGCAGCTTGGCCGATAGCGGGGGGGAGGTCGAGCAGTACTTC.

Only one count was recorded for this clone. In DNA form, the CDR3 reads TGTGCTAGTGGCCCCCTGGGGCCGAGTTCCTACAATGAGCAGTTCTTC. As protein: CASGPLGPSSYNEQFF. This chain uses TRBV12-5 with TRBJ2-1; D is perhaps TRBD1 (5 bases). The CDR3 sequence is 16 residues long. Per germline, CDR1 LGHNT and CDR2 FRNRAP. V gave up 6 bases and J gave up 1 base, with 16 bases separating them.

J is TRBJ1-3 and V is TRBV9, with D possibly TRBD1 on 6 matching bases. V lost 5 bases, J lost 4 bases, and 13 bases lay in between. The CDR3 consists of 14 residues. Germline V gene lookup returns CDR1 SGDLS and CDR2 YYNGEE. CDR3 in amino acids: CASSGQSGGNTIYF. CDR3 DNA: TGTGCCAGCAGTGGACAGTCGGGCGGAAACACCATATATTTT. Drawing the rest from reference TRBV9 and TRBJ1-3, the complete variable domain is DSGVTQTPKHLITATGQRVTLRCSPRSGDLSVYWYQQSLDQGLQFLIQYYNGEERAKGNILERFSAQQFPDLHSELNLSSLELGDSALYFCASSGQSGGNTIYFGEGSWLTVV.

The CDR3 loop is CASSPGQGGPDRYYEQYV. The CDR3 coding sequence is TGTGCCAGCAGCCCGGGACAGGGGGGACCAGATCGCTACTACGAGCAGTACGTC. The chain employs TRBV7-2 and TRBJ2-7; TRBD1 aligns across 11 bases. After removal of 5 bases from V and 3 bases from J, the junction contained 15 bases not matched to a gene. This CDR3 is built from 18 residues. CDR1 is SGHTA, CDR2 FQGNSA, per germline.

This chain uses TRBV5-3 with TRBJ1-5; 8 bases map to TRBD1. TRBV5-3 is an ORF, and what it does is uncertain. J gave up 3 bases and V 0 bases, and 14 bases lay outside the gene matches. The CDR3 is 19 amino acids. CDR3 bases: TGTGCCAGAAGCTTGGAGTTATGGACAGGGAAGATGAACAATCAGCCCCAGCATTTT. Translated: CARSLELWTGKMNNQPQHF.

The gene calls are TRBV5-1 and TRBJ1-1, with D perhaps matching TRBD1 (6 bases). Germline V gene sequence: CDR1 SGHRS, CDR2 YFSETQ. Deletions cut 4 bases from V and 3 bases from J, with 16 bases between. This CDR3 is built from 15 residues. CDR3 nucleotides: TGCGCCAGCAGCCGGGGGCCAGGTATGGACACTGAAGCTTTCTTT. Encoded protein: CASSRGPGMDTEAFF.

The V gene is TRBV9, the J gene TRBJ1-6; TRBD1 agrees at 7 bases. From germline, CDR1 is SGDLS and CDR2 YYNGEE. The CDR3 length is 15 residues. V shed 0 bases and J 7 bases; nucleotides not matched to a gene: 4. For the CDR3, the DNA is TGTGCCAGCAGCGTAGGAGGGACAGCAAATTCACCCCTCCACTTT. It encodes CASSVGGTANSPLHF.

This clone was observed a single time. This chain links TRBV24-1 with TRBJ1-5; D perhaps matches TRBD1 (6 bases). V lost 10 bases and J lost 4, with 10 bases in between. This CDR3 has 12 residues. Germline values: CDR1 KGHDR, CDR2 SFDVKD. Here the CDR3 reads CATATGNQPQHF. The CDR3 DNA sequence: TGTGCCACGGCCACAGGGAATCAGCCCCAGCATTTT.

The chain carries TRBV30 and TRBJ1-1; no definite D call. Germline loops: CDR1 GTSNPN, CDR2 SVGIG (reference sequence). Trimming took off 7 bases at V and 3 bases at J, with 9 bases between the two ends. This CDR3 has 11 residues. The CDR3 protein is CASKEDTEAFF. CDR3 in DNA: TGTGCCTCCAAGGAGGACACTGAAGCTTTCTTT.

The rearrangement links TRBV7-2 to TRBJ1-6; D is possibly TRBD1 (5 bases). There are 14 residues in the CDR3. Looked up from germline, CDR1 is SGHTA and CDR2 is FQGNSA. Trimming removed 2 bases from V and 10 bases from J, with 12 bases in between. DNA for the CDR3: TGTGCCAGCAGCTTAAATGGAGGGGTGTCACCCCTCCACTTT. Its protein is CASSLNGGVSPLHF.

The chain is built from TRBV28 and TRBJ1-1; D not certain. Germline lookup yields CDR1 MDHEN and CDR2 SYDVKM. This CDR3 spans 12 amino acids. V dropped 9 bases and J dropped 4 bases, with 12 bases sitting between them. Here the CDR3 reads CASHRAGTEAFF. Here the CDR3 DNA reads TGTGCCAGTCACCGTGCCGGCACTGAAGCTTTCTTT.

This clone was counted only a few times. V usage is TRBV7-9 and J usage is TRBJ2-3; unclear D gene. Trimming left V 1 base short and J 8 bases short, with 7 bases between. The CDR3 extends over 12 amino acids. Germline CDR1 SEHNR, CDR2 FQNEAQ (reference sequence). CDR3 loop: CASSLVQSTQYF. CDR3 bases: TGTGCCAGCAGCTTAGTCCAGAGTACGCAGTATTTT.

V usage is TRBV5-1 and J usage is TRBJ2-5; perhaps TRBD1 as D (6 bases). The germline V gene encodes CDR1 SGHRS and CDR2 YFSETQ. This CDR3 region has 15 residues. Between the trimmed V and J ends, which lost 3 bases and 2 bases, there was a span of 14 bases. The CDR3, as DNA: TGCGCCAGCAGCTCTTATCTACAGGGACAAGAGACCCAGTACTTC. This encodes CASSSYLQGQETQYF.

The J gene is TRBJ2-7, the V gene TRBV2; 8 nucleotides line up with TRBD1. The CDR3 is 15 amino acids. Germline CDR1 is SNHLY and CDR2 is FYNNEI. The trim removed 4 bases at V and 6 bases at J, leaving 11 bases unmatched. CDR3 residues: CASSGLTGVGVEQYF. The CDR3 DNA reads as TGTGCCAGCAGTGGCTTGACAGGGGTTGGGGTCGAGCAGTACTTC.

This rearrangement joins TRBV7-9 to TRBJ1-2, with TRBD1 as a possible D gene (5 bases). The ends were cut back, 1 base at V and 6 bases at J, with 9 bases in the middle. Germline values: CDR1 SEHNR, CDR2 FQNEAQ (reference sequence). This CDR3 contains 13 residues. Written as DNA, the CDR3 is TGTGCCAGCAGCTTAGGACAGATCGATGGCTACACCTTC. Translated: CASSLGQIDGYTF.

J is TRBJ2-4 and V is TRBV20-1; 10 bases line up with TRBD2. Unmatched junction bases numbered 10, after V lost 3 bases and J lost 5 bases. CDR1 is DFQATT, CDR2 SNEGSKA, per germline (reference sequence). The CDR3 consists of 16 residues. The chain's CDR3 is CSASPPLAGVENIQYF. In DNA form, the CDR3 reads TGCAGTGCTAGTCCGCCCCTAGCGGGAGTCGAAAACATTCAGTACTTC.

V and J are TRBV7-2 and TRBJ2-2, with unresolved D. The V gene's germline CDR1 is SGHTA and CDR2 FQGNSA. The CDR3 totals 13 residues. Trimming cost V 5 bases and J 3 bases, with 7 bases left between them. In DNA form, the CDR3 reads TGTGCCAGCAGCAGAAGCGACACCGGGGAGCTGTTTTTT. Protein: CASSRSDTGELFF.

V gene TRBV7-9 combines with J gene TRBJ1-2; a weak D match, TRBD1 (6 bases). V lost 1 base, J lost 6 bases, and 21 bases lay in between. CDR1 and CDR2 (germline): SEHNR, FQNEAQ (reference sequence). The CDR3 is made up of 17 amino acids. The CDR3 sequence: CASSLVGRRGVENGYTF. Written as DNA, the CDR3 is TGTGCCAGCAGCTTAGTAGGGCGAAGGGGGGTTGAGAATGGCTACACCTTC.

The count of this clone is one. The chain employs TRBV5-1 and TRBJ2-7; possibly TRBD1 for D (5 bases). The germline CDR1 and CDR2 sequences are SGHRS and YFSETQ. CDR3 size: 15 residues. V gave up 0 bases and J gave up 5 bases, with 15 bases separating them. In nucleotides, the CDR3 is TGCGCCAGCAGCTTGGCCGAGCCAGGGCTGGACGAGCAGTACTTC. As protein: CASSLAEPGLDEQYF.

The chain links TRBV5-5 to TRBJ1-2; 7 bases map to TRBD1. Germline V lookup: CDR1 SGHKS, CDR2 YYEKEE (reference sequence). V shed 1 base, J shed 5 bases, and the junction held 11 bases outside the gene matches. The CDR3 is made up of 16 amino acids. CDR3 nucleotides: TGTGCCAGCAGCTTGTGGGAAGGGACAGATCTTTATGGCTACACCTTC. This sequence encodes CASSLWEGTDLYGYTF.